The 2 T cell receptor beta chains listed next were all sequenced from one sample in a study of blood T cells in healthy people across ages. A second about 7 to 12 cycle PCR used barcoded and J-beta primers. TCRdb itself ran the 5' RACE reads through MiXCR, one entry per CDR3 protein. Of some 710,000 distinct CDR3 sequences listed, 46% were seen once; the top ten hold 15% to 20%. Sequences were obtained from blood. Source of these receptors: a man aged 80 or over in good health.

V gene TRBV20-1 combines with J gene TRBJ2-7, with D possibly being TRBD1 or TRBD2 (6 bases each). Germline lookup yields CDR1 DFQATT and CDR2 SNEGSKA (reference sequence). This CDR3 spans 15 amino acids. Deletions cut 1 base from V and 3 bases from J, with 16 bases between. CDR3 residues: CSARVTPGEVYEQYF. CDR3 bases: TGCAGTGCTAGAGTGACCCCAGGGGAGGTCTACGAGCAGTACTTC.

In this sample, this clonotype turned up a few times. This CDR3 reads CASSFRELVSPLHF. For the CDR3, the DNA is TGTGCCAGCAGCTTTCGGGAACTCGTATCACCCCTCCACTTT. V and J are TRBV5-8 and TRBJ1-6, with D hard to call. The CDR3 has 14 amino acids. Per the germline V gene, CDR1 is SGHTS and CDR2 is YDEGEE. The germline V and J ends were trimmed by 2 bases and 10 bases, with 13 bases remaining between them.